The 30 T cell receptor beta chains given below trace back to one sample, sequenced in a study of blood T cell repertoires in COVID-19. TCRdb's table, derived via immunoSEQ multiplex PCR, lists solely in-frame clones and lacks some. This table has under 400,000 clones, about 86% appearing once. Material for sequencing was PBMCs or T cells enriched from blood (not recorded which). These receptor sequences come from a middle-aged woman with acute COVID-19.

This sequence joins TRBV6-2 or TRBV6-3 and TRBJ2-7, with 10 bases aligning to TRBD1. The CDR3 runs 15 residues. V lost 2 bases and J lost 4; bases outside the gene matches: 5. CDR1 is MNHEY, CDR2 SVGEGT, per germline. CDR3 in DNA: TGTGCCAGCAGTTACCCGGGACAGGGGCTGTACGAGCAGTACTTC. It translates to CASSYPGQGLYEQYF.

CDR3 loop: CASSPSVNQPQHF. The DNA of the CDR3 is TGTGCCAGCAGCCCGTCCGTGAATCAGCCCCAGCATTTT. The chain uses TRBV12-1 and TRBJ1-5. TRBV12-1 is listed as a pseudogene. This CDR3 region has 13 residues.

This clone was detected once. This chain links TRBV5-4 with TRBJ1-2; D uncertain. V was clipped by 5 bases and J by 2 bases, with 16 bases between them. The CDR3 is made up of 15 amino acids. Germline V gene lookup returns CDR1 SGHNT and CDR2 YYREEE (reference sequence). DNA of the CDR3: TGTGCCAGCAGTCCGCGCCCGGGGTCCAACTATGGCTACACCTTC. It is translated as CASSPRPGSNYGYTF.

The chain combines TRBV7-3 with TRBJ2-5; 13 bases agree with TRBD2. CDR3 length equals 17 residues. Losses at the gene ends were 5 bases for V and 4 bases for J; bases not matched to a gene: 10. Germline V gene data show CDR1 as SGHTA and CDR2 as FQGTGA. The CDR3 region is CASSPGLAGVGGETQYF. CDR3 sequence (DNA): TGTGCCAGCAGCCCCGGACTAGCGGGGGTTGGGGGAGAGACCCAGTACTTC.

This clone was observed once. J is TRBJ1-5 and V is TRBV5-1, with 8 bases identical to TRBD1. The junction had 6 bases not matched to a gene; V was cut back by 4 bases and J by 6 bases. Germline CDR1 is SGHRS and CDR2 is YFSETQ. This CDR3 is 14 amino acids long. The CDR3 sequence: CASSETGDGQPQHF. For the CDR3, the DNA is TGCGCCAGCAGCGAGACAGGGGATGGTCAGCCCCAGCATTTT.

This clone has a handful of counts. The rearrangement uses TRBV11-3 and TRBJ1-1; 7 bases map to TRBD1. Germline lookup yields CDR1 SGHNT and CDR2 YENEEA. J gave up 11 bases and V 5 bases, and 8 bases lay outside the gene matches. The CDR3 covers 12 residues. The CDR3 DNA sequence: TGTGCCAGCAGCGTGACAGGGCAGGGGGCTTTCTTT. Translation gives CASSVTGQGAFF. The full variable domain, rest sourced from reference TRBV11-3 and TRBJ1-1, is EAGVVQSPRYKIIEKKQPVAFWCNPISGHNTLYWYLQNLGQGPELLIRYENEEAVDDSQLPKDRFSAERLKGVDSTLKIQPAELGDSAVYLCASSVTGQGAFFGQGTRLTVV.

J is TRBJ1-5 and V is TRBV7-2, with D unresolved. Germline-derived CDR1 and CDR2 are SGHTA and FQGNSA. The CDR3 is 13 amino acids. Trimming took 5 bases from V and 5 from J, leaving 10 bases between them. DNA for the CDR3: TGTGCCAGCAGCGCAGAGGGAGATCAGCCCCAGCATTTT. Translation gives CASSAEGDQPQHF.

V usage is TRBV7-6 and J usage is TRBJ1-3; a possible D gene is TRBD1 (5 bases). Germline V CDR1 and CDR2: SGHVS, FNYEAQ. This CDR3 has 14 amino acids. V shed 5 bases and J shed 1 base, with 9 bases lying between them. In nucleotides, the CDR3 is TGTGCCAGCAGCATACCAGGGTCTGGAAACACCATATATTTT. As protein: CASSIPGSGNTIYF.

This clone appeared a single time. The rearrangement links TRBV12-3 or TRBV12-4 to TRBJ2-1; TRBD1 is a possible D gene (5 bases). Trimming left V 2 bases short and J 9 bases short, with 8 bases between. The CDR3 is 12 amino acids. This CDR3 reads CASSLLGAEQFF. DNA for the CDR3: TGTGCCAGCAGTTTATTAGGGGCTGAGCAGTTCTTC.

In its sample, this clone was seen once. V is TRBV7-2 and J is TRBJ2-7; D is ambiguous. CDR3 length equals 14 residues. The V end lost 6 bases, the J end lost 5 bases, and 17 bases lay between the germline ends. Germline V gene lookup returns CDR1 SGHTA and CDR2 FQGNSA. CDR3 protein: CASSFDFSVNEQYF. In DNA form, the CDR3 reads TGTGCCAGCAGTTTTGATTTTAGTGTCAACGAGCAGTACTTC.

This clone appeared once. J is TRBJ2-5 and V is TRBV5-4; D is uncertain. With 2 bases removed from V and 3 bases from J, the gap between germline ends came to 8 bases. The CDR3 is made up of 13 amino acids. Germline CDR1 and CDR2: SGHNT and YYREEE (reference sequence). DNA for the CDR3: TGTGCCAGCAGCTTACTGCCAAAAGAGACCCAGTACTTC. Translating it yields CASSLLPKETQYF.

The gene calls are TRBV6-2 or TRBV6-3 and TRBJ1-2, with D possibly matching TRBD1 (6 bases). The length of the CDR3 is 13 residues. Germline V gives CDR1 MNHEY, CDR2 SVGEGT. V lost 5 bases to trimming and J lost 2 bases, with 9 bases between them. CDR3 in DNA: TGTGCCAGCAGTCGACAGGAGAACTATGGCTACACCTTC. Translating it yields CASSRQENYGYTF.

The chain couples TRBV14 to TRBJ2-7; 7 bases are shared with TRBD1. V shed 3 bases, J shed 4 bases, and the junction held 3 bases outside the gene matches. This CDR3 is 13 amino acids long. Germline V CDR1 and CDR2: SGHDN, FVKESK. The CDR3 region has the DNA TGTGCCAGCAGCCAGACAGGGAGATACGAGCAGTACTTC. Translating it yields CASSQTGRYEQYF.

V usage is TRBV29-1 and J usage is TRBJ1-1; D gene uncertain. The CDR3 spans 13 residues. CDR1 is SQVTM, CDR2 ANQGSEA, per germline. Trimming removed 4 bases at V and 1 base at J, with 10 bases between. CDR3 nucleotides: TGCAGCGTTGCTCTAATAGAGAACACTGAAGCTTTCTTT. Its translation is CSVALIENTEAFF. Drawing the rest from reference TRBV29-1 and TRBJ1-1, the complete variable domain is SAVISQKPSRDICQRGTSLTIQCQVDSQVTMMFWYRQQPGQSLTLIATANQGSEATYESGFVIDKFPISRPNLTFSTLTVSNMSPEDSSIYLCSVALIENTEAFFGQGTRLTVV.

This chain connects TRBV28 to TRBJ2-7; 7 nucleotides agree with TRBD1. The CDR3 is 14 residues long. The ends lost 4 bases at V and 6 bases at J; junction bases unmatched: 9. Germline lookup yields CDR1 MDHEN and CDR2 SYDVKM. The CDR3 here is CASSSFGTVTEQYF. CDR3 nucleotides: TGTGCCAGCAGTTCGTTCGGGACAGTCACCGAGCAGTACTTC.

This clone has just one count. The chain is built from TRBV9 and TRBJ1-1; D not certain. The CDR3 length is 15 residues. V gave up 4 bases and J gave up 5 bases, with 18 bases separating them. Looked up from germline, CDR1 is SGDLS and CDR2 is YYNGEE. In nucleotides, the CDR3 is TGTGCCAGCAGCTCAGACCCGGGGATCATAACTGAAGCTTTCTTT. Translating gives CASSSDPGIITEAFF.

This chain uses TRBV12-3 or TRBV12-4 with TRBJ2-3; no firm D call. CDR3 length: 13 amino acids. The V gene lost 3 bases and the J gene lost 2 bases, with 6 bases spanning the gap. The CDR3: CASSFAATDTQYF. For the CDR3, the DNA is TGTGCCAGCAGTTTCGCGGCCACAGATACGCAGTATTTT.

The chain employs TRBV6-1 and TRBJ1-5; TRBD1 matches 7 bases. In germline, CDR1 is MNHNS, CDR2 SASEGT. V lost 3 bases to trimming and J lost 2 bases; unmatched junction nucleotides: 4. The CDR3 has 15 amino acids. The CDR3: CASSDRGQRNQPQHF. The CDR3 DNA reads as TGTGCCAGCAGTGACAGGGGACAGCGCAATCAGCCCCAGCATTTT.

This clone is a singleton in its sample. J is TRBJ2-3 and V is TRBV7-3; 9 bases agree with TRBD2. J was trimmed by 3 bases and V by 3 bases; bases with no gene match: 4. This CDR3 contains 15 residues. The germline V gene has CDR1 SGHTA and CDR2 FQGTGA. In DNA, the CDR3 is TGTGCCAGCAGCTTCTCTAGCGGGATGACAGATACGCAGTATTTT. Protein: CASSFSSGMTDTQYF.

The chain combines TRBV3-1 (or the pseudogene TRBV3-2) with TRBJ1-2; D call uncertain. The CDR3 covers 13 residues. Germline V gene lookup returns CDR1 LGHDT and CDR2 YNNKEL (reference sequence). The germline V and J ends were trimmed by 2 bases and 6 bases, with 10 bases remaining between them. CDR3 protein: CASSQTGSHGYTF. The CDR3 coding sequence is TGTGCCAGCAGCCAAACGGGATCTCATGGCTACACCTTC.

This chain links TRBV19 with TRBJ1-5; D perhaps matches TRBD1 (5 bases). CDR1 and CDR2 (germline): LNHDA, SQIVND (reference sequence). CDR3 length: 13 amino acids. Trimming removed 6 bases from V and 4 bases from J, with 10 bases in between. The DNA of the CDR3 is TGTGCCAGTAGGGTAAGGACAAATCAGCCCCAGCATTTT. This gives the protein CASRVRTNQPQHF. Using reference TRBV19 and TRBJ1-5 for the parts outside the CDR3, the full variable domain is DGGITQSPKYLFRKEGQNVTLSCEQNLNHDAMYWYRQDPGQGLRLIYYSQIVNDFQKGDIAEGYSVSREKKESFPLTVTSAQKNPTAFYLCASRVRTNQPQHFGDGTRLSIL.

J is TRBJ1-2 and V is TRBV27; D not certain. The V and J ends lost 5 bases and 1 base respectively, with 8 bases between them. This CDR3 contains 13 residues. CDR1 MNHEY and CDR2 SMNVEV come from the germline V gene (reference sequence). The CDR3 protein is CASSPQLNYGYTF. The CDR3, as DNA: TGTGCCAGCAGTCCCCAACTTAACTATGGCTACACCTTC.

The chain uses TRBV7-6 and TRBJ1-2; no definite D call. Germline loops: CDR1 SGHVS, CDR2 FNYEAQ. This CDR3 region has 13 residues. V lost 2 bases, J lost 2 bases, and 6 bases lay in between. The CDR3 spells CASSLNMNYGYTF. In DNA, the CDR3 is TGTGCCAGCAGCTTAAACATGAACTATGGCTACACCTTC. Supplemented by reference TRBV7-6 and TRBJ1-2, the full variable domain reads GAGVSQSPRYKVTKRGQDVALRCDPISGHVSLYWYRQALGQGPEFLTYFNYEAQQDKSGLPNDRFSAERPEGSISTLTIQRTEQRDSAMYRCASSLNMNYGYTFGSGTRLTVV.

The chain has TRBV7-2 and TRBJ2-5; D unresolved. The CDR3 totals 14 residues. The germline V and J ends were trimmed by 3 bases and 2 bases, with 10 bases remaining between them. The germline gives CDR1 SGHTA, CDR2 FQGNSA. The DNA for the CDR3 is TGTGCCAGCAGCTTCGTCAACGGGCAAGAGACCCAGTACTTC. Translation: CASSFVNGQETQYF.

The chain uses TRBV7-9 and TRBJ1-2; D not resolved. This CDR3 region has 16 residues. The germline V gene has CDR1 SEHNR and CDR2 FQNEAQ (reference sequence). V shed 1 base and J shed 4 bases, with 16 bases lying between them. The CDR3 DNA follows: TGTGCCAGCAGCTTAGTCTTCCAGGAACCCCTCTATGGCTACACCTTC. Translated: CASSLVFQEPLYGYTF.

The CDR3 sequence: CAISGGQGYTEAFF. CDR3 nucleotides: TGTGCCATCAGTGGGGGACAGGGCTACACTGAAGCTTTCTTT. The gene calls are TRBV10-3 and TRBJ1-1; 9 nucleotides match TRBD1. Germline CDR1 reads ENHRY; CDR2 reads SYGVKD. The CDR3 has 14 amino acids. The ends lost 4 bases at V and 3 bases at J; junction bases unmatched: 3.

Written as DNA, the CDR3 is TGTGCCAGCAGTCAAGACAATTCGCGGGGGTCAGATACGCAGTATTTT. This encodes CASSQDNSRGSDTQYF. The rearrangement uses TRBV6-6 and TRBJ2-3; 7 bases match TRBD2. Germline CDR1 and CDR2: MNHNY and SVGAGI (reference sequence). Germline trimming cut 5 bases from V and 4 bases from J; bases unmatched to any gene: 12. CDR3 size: 16 residues.

V usage is TRBV7-9 and J usage is TRBJ1-4; D is ambiguous. Trimming removed 4 bases at V and 2 bases at J, with 8 bases between. Germline V CDR1 and CDR2: SEHNR, FQNEAQ (reference sequence). The CDR3 extends over 14 amino acids. The chain's CDR3 is CASSYTRTNEKLFF. CDR3 DNA sequence: TGTGCCAGCAGCTATACGAGGACTAATGAAAAACTGTTTTTT. The full variable domain, in which reference TRBV7-9 and TRBJ1-4 provide the parts outside the CDR3, is DTGVSQNPRHKITKRGQNVTFRCDPISEHNRLYWYRQTLGQGPEFLTYFQNEAQLEKSRLLSDRFSAERPKGSFSTLEIQRTEQGDSAMYLCASSYTRTNEKLFFGSGTQLSVL.

The V gene is TRBV18, the J gene TRBJ1-6; 10 bases line up with TRBD1. This CDR3 region has 16 residues. V lost 6 bases to trimming and J lost 6 bases; unmatched junction nucleotides: 8. CDR1 KGHSH and CDR2 LQKENI come from the germline V gene. The CDR3 is CASSPGQGSSNSPLHF. The CDR3 nucleotides read TGTGCCAGCTCGCCGGGACAGGGGTCGAGTAATTCACCCCTCCACTTT.

The chain uses TRBV6-1 and TRBJ1-5; tentatively, D is TRBD1 (6 bases). In germline, CDR1 is MNHNS, CDR2 SASEGT. Trimming left V 0 bases short and J 9 bases short, with 15 bases between. The CDR3 runs 15 residues. CDR3 protein: CASSEASVGGVPQHF. CDR3 sequence (DNA): TGTGCCAGCAGTGAAGCGTCTGTAGGGGGGGTGCCCCAGCATTTT.